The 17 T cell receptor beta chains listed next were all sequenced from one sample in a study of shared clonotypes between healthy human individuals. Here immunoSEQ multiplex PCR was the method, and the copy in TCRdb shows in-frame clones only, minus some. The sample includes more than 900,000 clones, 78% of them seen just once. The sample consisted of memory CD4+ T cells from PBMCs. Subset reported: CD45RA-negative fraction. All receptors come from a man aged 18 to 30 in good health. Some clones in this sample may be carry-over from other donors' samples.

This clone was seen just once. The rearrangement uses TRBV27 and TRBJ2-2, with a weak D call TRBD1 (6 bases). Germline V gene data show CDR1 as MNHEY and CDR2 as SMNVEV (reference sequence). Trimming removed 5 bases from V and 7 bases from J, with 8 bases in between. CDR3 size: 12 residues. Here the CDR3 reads CASSPGVGELFF. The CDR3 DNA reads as TGTGCCAGCAGTCCAGGGGTCGGGGAGCTGTTTTTT.

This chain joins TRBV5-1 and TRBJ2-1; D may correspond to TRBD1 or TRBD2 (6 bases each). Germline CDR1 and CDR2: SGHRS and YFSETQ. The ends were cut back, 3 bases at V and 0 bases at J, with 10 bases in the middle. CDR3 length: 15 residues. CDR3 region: CASSSGAVSYNEQFF. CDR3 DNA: TGCGCCAGCAGCTCGGGGGCCGTCTCCTACAATGAGCAGTTCTTC.

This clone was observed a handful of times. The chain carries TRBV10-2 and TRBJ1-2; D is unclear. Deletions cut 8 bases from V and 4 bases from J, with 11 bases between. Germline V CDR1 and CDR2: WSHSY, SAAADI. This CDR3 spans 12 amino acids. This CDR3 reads CASGLRTYGYTF. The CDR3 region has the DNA TGCGCCAGCGGGTTGAGGACCTATGGCTACACCTTC.

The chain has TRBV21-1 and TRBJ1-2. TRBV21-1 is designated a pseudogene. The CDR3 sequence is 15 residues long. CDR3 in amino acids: CASSNRGRVSYGYTF. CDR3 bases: TGTGCCAGCAGCAACCGGGGGCGAGTGAGCTATGGCTACACCTTC.

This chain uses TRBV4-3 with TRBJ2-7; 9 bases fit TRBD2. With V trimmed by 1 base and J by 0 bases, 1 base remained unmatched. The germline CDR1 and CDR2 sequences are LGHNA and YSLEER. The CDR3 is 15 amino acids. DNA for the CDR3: TGCGCCAGCAGCCAAGCGACTAGCGGCTCCTACGAGCAGTACTTC. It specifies CASSQATSGSYEQYF.

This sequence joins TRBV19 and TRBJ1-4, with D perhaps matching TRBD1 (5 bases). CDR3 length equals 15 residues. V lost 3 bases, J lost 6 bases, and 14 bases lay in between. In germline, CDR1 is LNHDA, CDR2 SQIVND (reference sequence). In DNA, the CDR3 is TGTGCCAGTAGTATCGTCAGGGCGGAGGATGAAAAACTGTTTTTT. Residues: CASSIVRAEDEKLFF. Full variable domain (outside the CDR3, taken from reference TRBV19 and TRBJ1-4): DGGITQSPKYLFRKEGQNVTLSCEQNLNHDAMYWYRQDPGQGLRLIYYSQIVNDFQKGDIAEGYSVSREKKESFPLTVTSAQKNPTAFYLCASSIVRAEDEKLFFGSGTQLSVL.

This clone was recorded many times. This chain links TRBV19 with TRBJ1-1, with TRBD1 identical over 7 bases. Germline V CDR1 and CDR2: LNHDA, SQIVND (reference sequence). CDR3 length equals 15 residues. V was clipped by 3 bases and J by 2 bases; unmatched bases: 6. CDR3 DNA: TGTGCCAGTAGTATGCAAGGACAGGTAAACACTGAAGCTTTCTTT. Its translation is CASSMQGQVNTEAFF.

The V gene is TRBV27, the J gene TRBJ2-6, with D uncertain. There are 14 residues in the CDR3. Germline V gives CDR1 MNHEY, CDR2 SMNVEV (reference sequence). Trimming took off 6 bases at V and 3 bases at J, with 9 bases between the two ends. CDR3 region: CASRPVGGANVLTF. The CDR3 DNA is TGTGCCAGCAGACCAGTGGGTGGGGCCAACGTCCTGACTTTC.

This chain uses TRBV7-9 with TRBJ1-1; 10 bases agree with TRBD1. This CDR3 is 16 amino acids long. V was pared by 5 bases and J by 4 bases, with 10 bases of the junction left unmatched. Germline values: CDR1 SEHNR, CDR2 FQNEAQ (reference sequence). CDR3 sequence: CASSPLRTGGSTEAFF. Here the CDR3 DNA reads TGTGCCAGCAGCCCCCTACGGACAGGGGGGAGCACTGAAGCTTTCTTT.

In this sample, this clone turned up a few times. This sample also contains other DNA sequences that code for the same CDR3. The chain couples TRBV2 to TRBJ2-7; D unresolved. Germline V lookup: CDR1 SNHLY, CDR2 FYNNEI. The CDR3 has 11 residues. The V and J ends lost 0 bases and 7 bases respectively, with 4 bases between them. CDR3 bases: TGTGCCAGCAGTGAAGCGGGTGAGCAGTACTTC. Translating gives CASSEAGEQYF.

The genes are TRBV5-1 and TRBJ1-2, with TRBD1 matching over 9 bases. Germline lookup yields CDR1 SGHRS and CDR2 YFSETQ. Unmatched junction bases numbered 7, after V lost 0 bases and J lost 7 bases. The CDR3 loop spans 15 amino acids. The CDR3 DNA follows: TGCGCCAGCAGCTTGGGCGGGACAGGGATCGGTGGCTACACCTTC. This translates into CASSLGGTGIGGYTF. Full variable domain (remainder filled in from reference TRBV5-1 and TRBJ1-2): KAGVTQTPRYLIKTRGQQVTLSCSPISGHRSVSWYQQTPGQGLQFLFEYFSETQRNKGNFPGRFSGRQFSNSRSEMNVSTLELGDSALYLCASSLGGTGIGGYTFGSGTRLTVV.

CDR3 bases: TGTGCCAGCAGGTCAACTAGCTTCCACGAGCAGTACTTC. It is translated as CASRSTSFHEQYF. V and J are TRBV7-9 and TRBJ2-7, with D possibly being TRBD2 (6 bases). Trimming removed 6 bases at V and 5 bases at J, with 14 bases between. The germline CDR1 and CDR2 sequences are SEHNR and FQNEAQ (reference sequence). The CDR3 runs to 13 residues.

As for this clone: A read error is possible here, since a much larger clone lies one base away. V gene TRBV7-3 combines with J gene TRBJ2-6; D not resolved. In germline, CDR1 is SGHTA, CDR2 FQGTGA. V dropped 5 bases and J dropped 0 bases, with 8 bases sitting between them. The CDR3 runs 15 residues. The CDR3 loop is CASSPVASGANVLTF. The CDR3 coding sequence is TGTGCCAGCAGCCCCGTGGCCTCTGGGGCCAACGTCCTGACTTTC.

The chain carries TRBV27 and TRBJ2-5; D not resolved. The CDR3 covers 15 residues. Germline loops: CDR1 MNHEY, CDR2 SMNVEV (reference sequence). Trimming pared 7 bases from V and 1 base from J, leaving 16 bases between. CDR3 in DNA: TGTGCCAGCAAGCTTAGGTTGGGGATCCAAGAGACCCAGTACTTC. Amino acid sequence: CASKLRLGIQETQYF.

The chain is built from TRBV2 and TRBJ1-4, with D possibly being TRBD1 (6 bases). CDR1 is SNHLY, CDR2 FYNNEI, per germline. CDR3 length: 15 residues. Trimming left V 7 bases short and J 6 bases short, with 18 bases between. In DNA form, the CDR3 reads TGTGCCAGCACGAGCTATGGGGGCACGTATGAAAAACTGTTTTTT. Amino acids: CASTSYGGTYEKLFF.

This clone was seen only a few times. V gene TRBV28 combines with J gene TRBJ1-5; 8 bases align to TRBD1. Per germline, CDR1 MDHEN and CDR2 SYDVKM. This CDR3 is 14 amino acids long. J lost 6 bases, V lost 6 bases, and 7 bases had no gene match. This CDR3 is CASRGTGLPQPQHF. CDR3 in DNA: TGTGCCAGCAGGGGGACAGGCCTCCCTCAGCCCCAGCATTTT.

CDR3 in amino acids: CAWGTAPWGYTF. Here the CDR3 DNA reads TGTGCCTGGGGGACAGCGCCGTGGGGCTACACCTTC. The chain couples TRBV30 to TRBJ1-2; 7 bases match TRBD1. Trimming cost V 5 bases and J 8 bases; bases outside gene matches: 8. Germline V gives CDR1 GTSNPN, CDR2 SVGIG (reference sequence). This CDR3 has 12 residues.